These 27 T cell receptor beta chains share one sample of origin, sequenced in a study of blood T cell repertoires in COVID-19. The assay was immunoSEQ multiplex PCR, and TCRdb's table has in-frame clones only and misses some. Of more than 150,000 clones in the sample, around 83% are singletons; the top ten hold just over 9.5%. The sequenced sample consisted of peripheral blood. The receptor set was obtained from a woman aged 45-65 years with acute or convalescent COVID-19.

This chain links TRBV6-5 with TRBJ2-5; TRBD1 matches at 10 bases. The length of the CDR3 is 15 residues. V trimming: 7 bases; J trimming: 6 bases; junction bases outside the gene matches: 11. The germline V gene encodes CDR1 MNHEY and CDR2 SVGAGI. DNA for the CDR3: TGTGCCAGCACACCGGGACAGGGGACAGTAAAGACCCAGTACTTC. It yields the protein CASTPGQGTVKTQYF.

V is TRBV7-2 and J is TRBJ1-6, with 7 bases fitting TRBD1. With 4 bases clipped from V and 5 bases from J, the junction kept 8 bases outside the gene matches. Per germline, CDR1 SGHTA and CDR2 FQGNSA. The CDR3 runs to 16 residues. CDR3: CASSSPDRANNSPLHF. The CDR3, as DNA: TGTGCCAGCAGCTCCCCTGACAGGGCCAATAATTCACCCCTCCACTTT.

This chain uses TRBV18 with TRBJ2-7; 10 bases fit TRBD2. The CDR3 length is 14 residues. CDR1 KGHSH and CDR2 LQKENI come from the germline V gene. With V trimmed by 4 bases and J by 3 bases, 3 bases remained unmatched. CDR3 coding DNA: TGTGCCAGCTCACAAAGCGGGGGGGACTACGAGCAGTACTTC. Translating it yields CASSQSGGDYEQYF.

The CDR3 protein is CASSEFDSVYGYTF. The CDR3 DNA sequence: TGTGCCAGCAGTGAATTCGACAGTGTCTATGGCTACACCTTC. The chain couples TRBV6-1 to TRBJ1-2, with D possibly TRBD1 on 5 matching bases. V lost 2 bases and J lost 4, with 11 bases in between. The CDR3 has 14 amino acids. Germline V gives CDR1 MNHNS, CDR2 SASEGT.

The V call is TRBV4-2, the J call TRBJ2-7, with 9 nucleotides matching TRBD2. The germline CDR1 and CDR2 sequences are LGHNA and YNFKEQ. The V and J ends lost 0 bases and 4 bases, in that order; junction bases with no gene match: 7. The CDR3 runs 16 residues. This chain's CDR3 is CASSQDKLAGPYEQYF. In nucleotides, the CDR3 is TGTGCCAGCAGCCAAGATAAACTAGCGGGCCCTTACGAGCAGTACTTC.

The J gene is TRBJ1-3, the V gene TRBV3-1 (or the pseudogene TRBV3-2); no firm D call. The CDR3 has 15 amino acids. Trimming cost V 4 bases and J 2 bases, with 12 bases left between them. Germline V gene sequence: CDR1 LGHDT, CDR2 YNNKEL (reference sequence). In nucleotides, the CDR3 is TGTGCCAGCAGCCCTACTCCAGACACTGGAAACACCATATATTTT. It is translated as CASSPTPDTGNTIYF.

V and J are TRBV28 and TRBJ2-7; TRBD2 might be the D (6 bases). CDR3 size: 15 residues. Trimming took off 3 bases at V and 4 bases at J, with 16 bases between the two ends. Germline loops: CDR1 MDHEN, CDR2 SYDVKM. The CDR3 coding sequence is TGTGCCAGCAGTTTGGGCGGGAACAGGCGGTACGAGCAGTACTTC. Protein sequence: CASSLGGNRRYEQYF.

Only one count was recorded for this clone. The chain uses TRBV9 and TRBJ1-2; possibly TRBD1 for D (6 bases). The CDR3 sequence is 13 residues long. Germline V gives CDR1 SGDLS, CDR2 YYNGEE. V was shortened by 3 bases and J by 2 bases, with 8 bases between the two germline ends. CDR3 in amino acids: CASSAGTNYGYTF. As DNA, the CDR3 is TGTGCCAGCAGCGCTGGGACAAACTATGGCTACACCTTC.

The genes are TRBV5-6 and TRBJ1-3; D remains ambiguous. The ends were cut back, 1 base at V and 0 bases at J, with 11 bases in the middle. CDR3 size: 16 residues. Germline V gene lookup returns CDR1 SGHDT and CDR2 YYEEEE. The CDR3 protein is CASSLSQVFSGNTIYF. The CDR3, as DNA: TGTGCCAGCAGCTTGTCACAAGTCTTCTCTGGAAACACCATATATTTT.

This clone was found once. The rearrangement links TRBV14 to TRBJ2-1, with 7 bases matching TRBD2. The germline CDR1 and CDR2 sequences are SGHDN and FVKESK. CDR3 length: 16 residues. J was trimmed by 5 bases and V by 6 bases; bases with no gene match: 13. The chain's CDR3 is CASSLPLGRANNEQFF. For the CDR3, the DNA is TGTGCCAGCAGTCTGCCCCTGGGGAGGGCCAACAATGAGCAGTTCTTC. The full variable domain, in which reference TRBV14 and TRBJ2-1 provide the parts outside the CDR3, is EAGVTQFPSHSVIEKGQTVTLRCDPISGHDNLYWYRRVMGKEIKFLLHFVKESKQDESGMPNNRFLAERTGGTYSTLKVQPAELEDSGVYFCASSLPLGRANNEQFFGPGTRLTVL.

The chain is built from TRBV3-1 (or the pseudogene TRBV3-2) and TRBJ2-7, with TRBD2 identical over 8 bases. V shed 4 bases, J shed 3 bases, and the junction held 8 bases outside the gene matches. The germline gives CDR1 LGHDT, CDR2 YNNKEL (reference sequence). This CDR3 comprises 15 residues. CDR3 in amino acids: CASSRPLAGNYEQYF. The CDR3 DNA is TGTGCCAGCAGCCGACCCCTAGCGGGTAACTACGAGCAGTACTTC.

This chain connects TRBV12-5 to TRBJ2-7; 8 bases match TRBD1. Losses at the gene ends were 4 bases for V and 0 bases for J; bases not matched to a gene: 5. Germline assignment: CDR1 LGHNT and CDR2 FRNRAP. This CDR3 has 15 residues. The CDR3 is CASGSNGQGSYEQYF. DNA for the CDR3: TGTGCTAGTGGTTCAAACGGACAGGGCTCCTACGAGCAGTACTTC.

In DNA, the CDR3 is TGTGCCAGCAGTGATAATGCGGACAGGGGCGGGGATACGCAGTATTTT. The encoded protein is CASSDNADRGGDTQYF. The V and J genes are TRBV6-1 and TRBJ2-3, with TRBD1 matching over 9 bases. Germline values: CDR1 MNHNS, CDR2 SASEGT. The CDR3 runs to 16 residues. V trimming: 3 bases; J trimming: 6 bases; junction bases outside the gene matches: 10.

The genes are TRBV4-2 and TRBJ2-3; possible D gene TRBD1, 6 bases. Germline CDR1 is LGHNA and CDR2 is YNFKEQ. The V gene lost 0 bases and the J gene lost 5 bases, with 9 bases spanning the gap. The length of the CDR3 is 14 residues. The chain's CDR3 is CASSQDKDRDTQYF. The CDR3 region has the DNA TGTGCCAGCAGCCAAGATAAGGACAGAGATACGCAGTATTTT.

CDR3 loop: CASSFGGLENSPLHF. The CDR3 coding sequence is TGTGCCAGCAGTTTTGGGGGACTTGAGAATTCACCCCTCCACTTT. This chain connects TRBV27 to TRBJ1-6, with a weak D call TRBD1 (5 bases). V was pared by 3 bases and J by 7 bases, with 13 bases between. From germline, CDR1 is MNHEY and CDR2 SMNVEV (reference sequence). The CDR3 is 15 amino acids.

The V and J genes are TRBV12-5 and TRBJ1-2, with D unclear. The CDR3 runs to 13 residues. CDR1 and CDR2 from the germline V gene are LGHNT and FRNRAP. V was trimmed by 5 bases and J by 8 bases, leaving 15 bases between them. The CDR3 nucleotides read TGTGCTAGTGGTCCTCCGACGGAGTGGGGCTACACCTTC. It yields the protein CASGPPTEWGYTF.

The chain employs TRBV20-1 and TRBJ1-2; D remains unclear. The CDR3 totals 10 residues. The ends were cut back, 5 bases at V and 5 bases at J, with 6 bases in the middle. The germline V gene encodes CDR1 DFQATT and CDR2 SNEGSKA (reference sequence). The CDR3 DNA reads TGCAGTGCTTTATCTTATGGCTACACCTTC. Its protein is CSALSYGYTF.

The chain recombines TRBV7-2 with TRBJ2-5; D may be TRBD2 (5 bases). In germline, CDR1 is SGHTA, CDR2 FQGNSA. The CDR3 contains 15 residues. The germline V and J ends were trimmed by 5 bases and 2 bases, with 15 bases remaining between them. CDR3 bases: TGTGCCAGCAGCGTATCGAGCGGTTTTCAAGAGACCCAGTACTTC. Amino acids: CASSVSSGFQETQYF.

The genes are TRBV10-3 and TRBJ1-5, with TRBD1 identical over 10 bases. The CDR3 consists of 14 residues. CDR1 ENHRY and CDR2 SYGVKD come from the germline V gene. The V and J ends lost 4 bases and 7 bases, in that order; junction bases with no gene match: 4. The CDR3 region is CAISGGTGAQPQHF. The CDR3 DNA reads as TGTGCCATCAGTGGGGGGACAGGGGCACAGCCCCAGCATTTT.

The J gene is TRBJ1-3, the V gene TRBV6-2 or TRBV6-3; 7 bases map to TRBD1. The CDR3 length is 18 residues. Germline CDR1 reads MNHEY; CDR2 reads SVGEGT. V lost 6 bases and J lost 4; bases outside the gene matches: 18. The CDR3 bases are TGTGCCAGCAGCCGGACAGGAATGAGGATGGATCTCGGAAACACCATATATTTT. Amino acid sequence: CASSRTGMRMDLGNTIYF.

V and J are TRBV7-2 and TRBJ2-7, with 7 bases identical to TRBD1. This CDR3 contains 17 residues. V shed 5 bases and J 0 bases; nucleotides not matched to a gene: 13. Germline assignment: CDR1 SGHTA and CDR2 FQGNSA. The CDR3 coding sequence is TGTGCCAGCAGCCGCAGGATTGGACAGGCCCACTCCTACGAGCAGTACTTC. It codes for CASSRRIGQAHSYEQYF.

V and J are TRBV6-5 and TRBJ1-2, with a tentative D call TRBD1 (5 bases). The germline gives CDR1 MNHEY, CDR2 SVGAGI. The length of the CDR3 is 14 residues. Trimming removed 6 bases at V and 0 bases at J, with 11 bases between. CDR3 residues: CASRATAANYGYTF. CDR3 sequence (DNA): TGTGCCAGCAGGGCGACAGCAGCTAACTATGGCTACACCTTC.

The chain carries TRBV5-3 and TRBJ2-7; possibly TRBD2 for D (6 bases). TRBV5-3 is an open reading frame, and its role is uncertain. This CDR3 contains 18 residues. Trimming pared 4 bases from V and 0 bases from J, leaving 23 bases between. CDR3 DNA: TGTGCCAGAAGCATCCACTCGGTTCCTCGGGGGAGCTCCTACGAGCAGTACTTC. Its protein product is CARSIHSVPRGSSYEQYF.

The rearrangement links TRBV29-1 to TRBJ2-1, with D perhaps TRBD2 (5 bases). CDR1 is SQVTM and CDR2 is ANQGSEA in the germline V gene. CDR3 length equals 15 residues. The V and J ends lost 2 bases and 6 bases respectively, with 17 bases between them. This CDR3 reads CSVERRLVPSNEQFF. CDR3 coding DNA: TGCAGCGTTGAAAGGAGGCTAGTTCCTTCCAATGAGCAGTTCTTC.

The J gene is TRBJ1-4, the V gene TRBV7-2, with a tentative D call TRBD1 (5 bases). Germline-derived CDR1 and CDR2 are SGHTA and FQGNSA. The CDR3 has 14 amino acids. Trimming stripped 3 bases from V and 7 bases from J, with 12 bases between. The CDR3 DNA is TGTGCCAGCAGCTTCTCGGGGGGAGGTGAAAAACTGTTTTTT. Its translation: CASSFSGGGEKLFF.

V gene TRBV5-4 combines with J gene TRBJ1-2; D perhaps matches TRBD1 (6 bases). The CDR3 covers 14 residues. The V and J ends lost 4 bases and 4 bases respectively, with 14 bases between them. Germline V gene lookup returns CDR1 SGHNT and CDR2 YYREEE (reference sequence). The CDR3 DNA is TGTGCCAGCAGCGCGACAGGAATGAGCTATGGCTACACCTTC. It codes for CASSATGMSYGYTF.

The J gene is TRBJ2-7, the V gene TRBV7-2; maybe TRBD2 (5 bases). This CDR3 is built from 15 residues. CDR1 SGHTA and CDR2 FQGNSA come from the germline V gene. The ends were cut back, 0 bases at V and 4 bases at J, with 13 bases in the middle. The CDR3 here is CASSLASGSVYEQYF. The CDR3 DNA follows: TGTGCCAGCAGCTTAGCGTCGGGGAGCGTTTACGAGCAGTACTTC.